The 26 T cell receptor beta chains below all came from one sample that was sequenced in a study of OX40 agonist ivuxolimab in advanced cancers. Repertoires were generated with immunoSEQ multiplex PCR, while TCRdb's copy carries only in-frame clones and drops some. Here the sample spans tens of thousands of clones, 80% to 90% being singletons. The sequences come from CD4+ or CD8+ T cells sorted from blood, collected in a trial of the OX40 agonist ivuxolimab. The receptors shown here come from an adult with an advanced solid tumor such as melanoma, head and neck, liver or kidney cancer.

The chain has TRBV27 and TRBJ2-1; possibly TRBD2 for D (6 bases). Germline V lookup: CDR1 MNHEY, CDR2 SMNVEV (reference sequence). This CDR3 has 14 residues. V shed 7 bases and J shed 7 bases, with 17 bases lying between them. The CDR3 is CASNWVTGRNEQFF. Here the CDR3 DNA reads TGTGCCAGCAATTGGGTGACGGGGAGGAATGAGCAGTTCTTC.

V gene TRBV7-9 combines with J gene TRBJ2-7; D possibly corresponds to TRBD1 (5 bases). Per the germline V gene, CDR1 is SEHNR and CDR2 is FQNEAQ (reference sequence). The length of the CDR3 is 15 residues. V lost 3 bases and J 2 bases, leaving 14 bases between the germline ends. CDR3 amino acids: CASSLETQGTYEQYF. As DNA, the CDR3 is TGTGCCAGCAGCTTGGAAACCCAGGGTACCTACGAGCAGTACTTC.

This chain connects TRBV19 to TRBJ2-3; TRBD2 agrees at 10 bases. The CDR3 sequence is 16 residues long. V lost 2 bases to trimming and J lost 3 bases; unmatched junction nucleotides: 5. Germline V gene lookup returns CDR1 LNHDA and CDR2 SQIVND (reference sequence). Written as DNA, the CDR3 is TGTGCCAGTAGTATATTGCTAGCGGGAGATACAGATACGCAGTATTTT. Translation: CASSILLAGDTDTQYF.

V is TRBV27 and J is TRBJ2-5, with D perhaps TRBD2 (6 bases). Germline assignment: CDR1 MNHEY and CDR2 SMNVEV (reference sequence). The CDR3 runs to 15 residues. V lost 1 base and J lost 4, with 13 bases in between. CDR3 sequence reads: CASSLYGGGGETQYF. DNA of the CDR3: TGTGCCAGCAGTTTATACGGGGGAGGTGGAGAGACCCAGTACTTC.

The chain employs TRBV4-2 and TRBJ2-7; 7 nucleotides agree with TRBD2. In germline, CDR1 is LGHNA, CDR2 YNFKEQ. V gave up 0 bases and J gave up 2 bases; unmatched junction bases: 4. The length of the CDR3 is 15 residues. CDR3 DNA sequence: TGTGCCAGCAGCCAAGAAACTAGCGAGACCTACGAGCAGTACTTC. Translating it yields CASSQETSETYEQYF.

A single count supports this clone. The CDR3 nucleotides are TGCGCCAGCAGCCAAGATATGTGGAACTACAATGAGCAGTTCTTC. It specifies CASSQDMWNYNEQFF. The chain employs TRBV4-1 and TRBJ2-1; D is uncertain. This CDR3 is built from 15 residues. In germline, CDR1 is MGHRA, CDR2 YSYEKL. Trimming took 0 bases from V and 3 from J, leaving 9 bases between them.

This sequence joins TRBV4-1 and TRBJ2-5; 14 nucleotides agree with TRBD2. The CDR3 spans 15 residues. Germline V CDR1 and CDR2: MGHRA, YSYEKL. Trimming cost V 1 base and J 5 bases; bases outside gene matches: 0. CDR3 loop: CASSQGTSGRETQYF. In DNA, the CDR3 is TGCGCCAGCAGCCAAGGGACTAGCGGGAGGGAGACCCAGTACTTC.

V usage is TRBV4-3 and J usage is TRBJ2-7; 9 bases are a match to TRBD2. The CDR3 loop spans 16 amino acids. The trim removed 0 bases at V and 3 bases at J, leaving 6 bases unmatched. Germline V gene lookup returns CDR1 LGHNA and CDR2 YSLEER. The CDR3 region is CASSQDVAGAIYEQYF. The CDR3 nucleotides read TGCGCCAGCAGCCAAGACGTAGCGGGAGCCATCTACGAGCAGTACTTC.

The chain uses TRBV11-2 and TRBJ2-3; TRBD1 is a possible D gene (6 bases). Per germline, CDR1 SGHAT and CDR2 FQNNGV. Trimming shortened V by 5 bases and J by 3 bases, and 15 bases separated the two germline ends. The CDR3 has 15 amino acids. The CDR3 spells CASSQRKGVTDTQYF. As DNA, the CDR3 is TGTGCCAGCAGCCAAAGAAAGGGGGTGACAGATACGCAGTATTTT. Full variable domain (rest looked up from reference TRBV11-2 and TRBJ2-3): EAGVAQSPRYKIIEKRQSVAFWCNPISGHATLYWYQQILGQGPKLLIQFQNNGVVDDSQLPKDRFSAERLKGVDSTLKIQPAKLEDSAVYLCASSQRKGVTDTQYFGPGTRLTVL.

The CDR3 DNA is TGTGCCAGCAGCCCAGACAACCAAGAGACCCAGTACTTC. Amino acid sequence: CASSPDNQETQYF. The chain combines TRBV11-3 with TRBJ2-5; D remains unclear. The CDR3 contains 13 residues. Germline V gives CDR1 SGHNT, CDR2 YENEEA. V was pared by 5 bases and J by 0 bases, with 7 bases between.

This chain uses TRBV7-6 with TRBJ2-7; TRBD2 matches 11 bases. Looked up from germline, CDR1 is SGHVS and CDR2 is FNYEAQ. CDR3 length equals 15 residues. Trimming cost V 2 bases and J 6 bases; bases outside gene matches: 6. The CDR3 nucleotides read TGTGCCAGCAGCTTACAGATAGCGGGAGGGTTCGAGCAGTACTTC. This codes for CASSLQIAGGFEQYF.

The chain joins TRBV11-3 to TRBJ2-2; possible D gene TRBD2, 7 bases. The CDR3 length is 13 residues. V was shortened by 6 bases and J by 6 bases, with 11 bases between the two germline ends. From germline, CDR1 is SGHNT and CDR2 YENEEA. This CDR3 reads CASRGGASGELFF. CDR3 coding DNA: TGTGCCAGCAGAGGGGGGGCTTCCGGGGAGCTGTTTTTT.

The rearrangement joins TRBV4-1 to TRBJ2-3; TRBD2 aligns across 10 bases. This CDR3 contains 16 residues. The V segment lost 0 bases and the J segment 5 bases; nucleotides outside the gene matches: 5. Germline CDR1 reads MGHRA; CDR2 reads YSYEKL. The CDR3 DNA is TGCGCCAGCAGCCAAGATCGAGCTAGCGGGAGAGATACGCAGTATTTT. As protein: CASSQDRASGRDTQYF.

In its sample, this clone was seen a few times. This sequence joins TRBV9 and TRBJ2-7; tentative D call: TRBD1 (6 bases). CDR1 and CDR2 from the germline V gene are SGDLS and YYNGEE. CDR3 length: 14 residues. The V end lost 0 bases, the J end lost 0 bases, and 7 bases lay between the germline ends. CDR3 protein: CASSVGDISYEQYF. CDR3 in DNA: TGTGCCAGCAGCGTAGGGGACATCTCCTACGAGCAGTACTTC.

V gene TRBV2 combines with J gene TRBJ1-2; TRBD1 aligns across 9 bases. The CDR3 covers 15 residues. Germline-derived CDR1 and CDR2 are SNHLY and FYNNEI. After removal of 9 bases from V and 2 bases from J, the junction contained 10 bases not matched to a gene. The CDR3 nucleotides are TGTGCCAGGATGGCCCCCGGGACAGGGAACTATGGCTACACCTTC. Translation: CARMAPGTGNYGYTF.

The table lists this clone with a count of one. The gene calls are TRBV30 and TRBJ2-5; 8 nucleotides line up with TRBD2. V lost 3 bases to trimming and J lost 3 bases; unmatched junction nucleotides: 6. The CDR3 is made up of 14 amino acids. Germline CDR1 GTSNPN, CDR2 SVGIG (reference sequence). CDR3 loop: CAWSSGGWEETQYF. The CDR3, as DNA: TGTGCCTGGAGCAGCGGGGGATGGGAAGAGACCCAGTACTTC. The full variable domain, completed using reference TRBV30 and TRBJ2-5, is SQTIHQWPATLVQPVGSPLSLECTVEGTSNPNLYWYRQAAGRGLQLLFYSVGIGQISSEVPQNLSASRPQDRQFILSSKKLLLSDSGFYLCAWSSGGWEETQYFGPGTRLLVL.

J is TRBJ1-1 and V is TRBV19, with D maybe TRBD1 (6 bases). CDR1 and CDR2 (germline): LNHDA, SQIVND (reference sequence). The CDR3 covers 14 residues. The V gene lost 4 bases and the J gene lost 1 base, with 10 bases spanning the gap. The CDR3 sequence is CASSTRTANTEAFF. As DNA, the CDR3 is TGTGCCAGTAGTACCCGGACAGCGAACACTGAAGCTTTCTTT.

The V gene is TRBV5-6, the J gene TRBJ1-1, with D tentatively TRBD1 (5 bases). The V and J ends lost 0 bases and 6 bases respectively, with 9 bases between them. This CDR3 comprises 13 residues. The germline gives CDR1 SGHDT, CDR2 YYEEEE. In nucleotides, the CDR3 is TGTGCCAGCAGCTTGGCAGGGTCCCCTGAAGCTTTCTTT. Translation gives CASSLAGSPEAFF.

The CDR3 reads CASSLWGQANTGELFF. The CDR3 coding sequence is TGTGCCAGTAGTTTATGGGGACAGGCAAACACCGGGGAGCTGTTTTTT. The chain links TRBV19 to TRBJ2-2, with 8 bases fitting TRBD1. J gave up 2 bases and V 5 bases, and 7 bases lay outside the gene matches. CDR1 is LNHDA, CDR2 SQIVND, per germline (reference sequence). This CDR3 has 16 residues.

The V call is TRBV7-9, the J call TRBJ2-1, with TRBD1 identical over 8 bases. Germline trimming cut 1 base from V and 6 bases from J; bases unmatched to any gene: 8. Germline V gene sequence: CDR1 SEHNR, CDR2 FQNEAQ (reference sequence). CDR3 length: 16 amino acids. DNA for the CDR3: TGTGCCAGCAGCTTAGGCGACAGGGGCCCTTTCAATGAGCAGTTCTTC. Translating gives CASSLGDRGPFNEQFF.

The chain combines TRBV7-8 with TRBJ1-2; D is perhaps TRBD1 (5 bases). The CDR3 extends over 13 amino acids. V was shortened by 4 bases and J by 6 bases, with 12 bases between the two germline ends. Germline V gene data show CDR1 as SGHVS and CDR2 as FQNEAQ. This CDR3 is CASSSRGRNGYTF. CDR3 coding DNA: TGTGCCAGCAGCTCTAGGGGTAGAAATGGCTACACCTTC.

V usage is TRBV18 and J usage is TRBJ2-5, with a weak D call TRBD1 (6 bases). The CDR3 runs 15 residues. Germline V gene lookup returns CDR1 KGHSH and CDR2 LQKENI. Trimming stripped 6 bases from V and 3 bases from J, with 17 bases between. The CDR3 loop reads CASSPRGGGEETQYF. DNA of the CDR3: TGTGCCAGCTCTCCTCGTGGGGGCGGTGAAGAGACCCAGTACTTC.

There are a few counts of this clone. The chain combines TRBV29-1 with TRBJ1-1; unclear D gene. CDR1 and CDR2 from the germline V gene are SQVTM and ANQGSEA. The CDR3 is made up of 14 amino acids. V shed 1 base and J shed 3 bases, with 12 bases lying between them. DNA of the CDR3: TGCAGCGTTGAAGGAGTAGGTCGGGACACTGAAGCTTTCTTT. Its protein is CSVEGVGRDTEAFF.

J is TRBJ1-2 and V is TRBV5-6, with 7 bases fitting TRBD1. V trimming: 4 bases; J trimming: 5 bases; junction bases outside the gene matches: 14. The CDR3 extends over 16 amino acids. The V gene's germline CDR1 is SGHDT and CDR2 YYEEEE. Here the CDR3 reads CASSLLLGTENYGYTF. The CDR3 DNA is TGTGCCAGCAGCCTGCTACTCGGGACAGAGAATTATGGCTACACCTTC.

The CDR3 sequence: CASSTLTDTQYF. CDR3 sequence (DNA): TGTGCCAGCAGCACCTTAACAGATACGCAGTATTTT. This sequence joins TRBV5-6 and TRBJ2-3; D ambiguous. Germline V gene data show CDR1 as SGHDT and CDR2 as YYEEEE. This CDR3 is built from 12 residues. V was clipped by 4 bases and J by 3 bases, with 6 bases between them.

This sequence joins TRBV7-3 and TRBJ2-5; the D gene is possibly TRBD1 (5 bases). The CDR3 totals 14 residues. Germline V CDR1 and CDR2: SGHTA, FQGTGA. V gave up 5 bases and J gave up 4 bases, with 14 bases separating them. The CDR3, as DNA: TGTGCCAGCAGCCCACTTGGACACCTAGAGACCCAGTACTTC. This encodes CASSPLGHLETQYF.